One and the same sample provided the 25 T cell receptor beta chains below, sequenced in a study of T-cell reconstitution after alpha-beta-depleted transplantation in children listed by TCRdb under 2016. Library generation was performed with PCR. These reads were obtained on an Illumina HiSeq 2500. Molecular barcoding was employed in the preparation of TCR libraries, with unique molecular identifiers being used to normalize TCRbeta repertoire quantification. TCRdb redid the processing of the public reads, applying fastp at Q25 and MiXCR, and retained in-frame beta chains. Each CDR3 protein appears once, grouped with its most common genes and DNA. The sample table records approximately 85,000 distinct CDR3 sequences; roughly a sixth of these occur just once. Roughly 21% of the sample rests with the top ten. The treatment or condition label here, explained by the study, means: allogeneic hematopoietic cell transplantation with graft depleted of TCRalphabeta T cells and CD19 B cells.

The sample in question was PBMCs, mostly from graft donor cells, obtained 180 days after TCRalphabeta/CD19-depleted stem cell transplant. The receptors here all came from a male patient aged 2-15 years who had a stem cell transplant for acute lymphoblastic leukemia, so the T cells may come from the graft donor.

The chain recombines TRBV5-1 with TRBJ2-1; the D gene is possibly TRBD1 (7 bases). The CDR3 has 15 amino acids. CDR1 is SGHRS and CDR2 is YFSETQ in the germline V gene. The V and J ends lost 2 bases and 10 bases respectively, with 19 bases between them. The CDR3 region is CASSLVGRGAGEQFF. The CDR3 DNA sequence: TGCGCCAGCAGCTTAGTAGGCAGGGGGGCAGGCGAGCAGTTCTTC.

The chain employs TRBV27 and TRBJ2-7; D is ambiguous. This CDR3 is 15 amino acids long. Trimming took 5 bases from V and 2 from J, leaving 16 bases between them. From germline, CDR1 is MNHEY and CDR2 SMNVEV (reference sequence). CDR3 DNA: TGTGCCAGCAGTCCCCGAGGCCTTACTACCTACGAGCAGTACTTC. Translation: CASSPRGLTTYEQYF.

V is TRBV5-1 and J is TRBJ2-5; D remains unclear. The CDR3 is 15 residues long. Germline V gene lookup returns CDR1 SGHRS and CDR2 YFSETQ. The V gene lost 0 bases and the J gene lost 1 base, with 10 bases spanning the gap. CDR3 nucleotides: TGCGCCAGCAGCTTGGATGGGCGGCCCCAAGAGACCCAGTACTTC. Protein: CASSLDGRPQETQYF.

The chain carries TRBV7-9 and TRBJ2-7; 8 bases agree with TRBD2. V gave up 1 base and J gave up 4 bases; unmatched junction bases: 6. There are 15 residues in the CDR3. Germline V gene sequence: CDR1 SEHNR, CDR2 FQNEAQ (reference sequence). The CDR3 sequence: CASSLGTSKLYEQYF. CDR3 coding DNA: TGTGCCAGCAGCTTAGGGACTAGCAAGCTATACGAGCAGTACTTC. Filled out from reference TRBV7-9 and TRBJ2-7, the complete variable domain reads DTGVSQNPRHKITKRGQNVTFRCDPISEHNRLYWYRQTLGQGPEFLTYFQNEAQLEKSRLLSDRFSAERPKGSFSTLEIQRTEQGDSAMYLCASSLGTSKLYEQYFGPGTRLTVT.

This clonotype appeared a few times. The rearrangement uses TRBV20-1 and TRBJ1-1, with TRBD1 identical over 7 bases. This CDR3 comprises 15 residues. The trim removed 4 bases at V and 4 bases at J, leaving 12 bases unmatched. From germline, CDR1 is DFQATT and CDR2 SNEGSKA (reference sequence). The CDR3: CSAIQGVVSGTEAFF. DNA of the CDR3: TGCAGTGCTATCCAGGGGGTCGTATCTGGCACTGAAGCTTTCTTT.

This clonotype was counted a few times. V usage is TRBV5-1 and J usage is TRBJ2-7; 11 bases map to TRBD1. Germline assignment: CDR1 SGHRS and CDR2 YFSETQ. This CDR3 region has 15 residues. V was pared by 4 bases and J by 4 bases, with 7 bases of the junction left unmatched. The CDR3 DNA reads TGCGCCAGCAGCAAGACCGGGACAGGGGGTTACGAGCAGTACTTC. Protein sequence: CASSKTGTGGYEQYF.

The chain links TRBV6-2 or TRBV6-3 to TRBJ1-4; the D is unclear. CDR1 and CDR2 from the germline V gene are MNHEY and SVGEGT. V lost 5 bases and J lost 4, with 17 bases in between. The CDR3 has 16 amino acids. The CDR3 region has the DNA TGTGCCAGCAGTACCCGTATCCGGGCGATTAATGAAAAACTGTTTTTT. It specifies CASSTRIRAINEKLFF.

This chain connects TRBV20-1 to TRBJ2-5; D not certain. V lost 4 bases and J 5 bases, leaving 5 bases between the germline ends. The CDR3 sequence is 10 residues long. Germline assignment: CDR1 DFQATT and CDR2 SNEGSKA (reference sequence). CDR3 sequence: CSAIGETQYF. Here the CDR3 DNA reads TGCAGTGCTATTGGGGAGACCCAGTACTTC.

At least ten counts were recorded for this clonotype. This chain links TRBV20-1 with TRBJ1-6; 10 bases line up with TRBD1. The J segment lost 9 bases and the V segment lost 3 bases, leaving 5 bases of the junction unmatched. CDR1 is DFQATT and CDR2 is SNEGSKA in the germline V gene (reference sequence). The CDR3 is 14 amino acids. The CDR3 loop is CSARVDRGGSPLHF. The DNA of the CDR3 is TGCAGTGCTAGGGTGGACAGGGGGGGTTCACCCCTCCACTTT.

V is TRBV20-1 and J is TRBJ1-5, with D perhaps matching TRBD1 (5 bases). The germline V gene has CDR1 DFQATT and CDR2 SNEGSKA (reference sequence). The CDR3 is made up of 15 amino acids. V was clipped by 3 bases and J by 0 bases, with 12 bases between them. The CDR3 loop reads CSASRARASNQPQHF. In DNA form, the CDR3 reads TGCAGTGCTAGTAGGGCCAGGGCTAGCAATCAGCCCCAGCATTTT.

The V call is TRBV7-8, the J call TRBJ1-4; D perhaps matches TRBD1 (5 bases). Trimming took off 1 base at V and 5 bases at J, with 11 bases between the two ends. Germline loops: CDR1 SGHVS, CDR2 FQNEAQ. The CDR3 has 15 amino acids. CDR3 coding DNA: TGTGCCAGCAGCTTAGTCGGGGGTAGAAATGAAAAACTGTTTTTT. Translated: CASSLVGGRNEKLFF.

This clonotype showed up just a few times. V gene TRBV7-2 combines with J gene TRBJ2-3, with a possible D match to TRBD2 (6 bases). CDR1 SGHTA and CDR2 FQGNSA come from the germline V gene. Trimming removed 5 bases from V and 6 bases from J, with 18 bases in between. This CDR3 region has 15 residues. The CDR3 here is CASSGSGGDWDTQYF. CDR3 coding DNA: TGTGCCAGCAGCGGGTCAGGAGGGGATTGGGATACGCAGTATTTT.

This clonotype was seen more than once but under ten times. The chain is built from TRBV4-2 and TRBJ2-3; TRBD2 agrees at 10 bases. The V and J ends lost 0 bases and 3 bases, in that order; junction bases with no gene match: 6. The CDR3 has 17 amino acids. Germline V gene sequence: CDR1 LGHNA, CDR2 YNFKEQ. CDR3 sequence: CASSQDRTSGATDTQYF. CDR3 in DNA: TGTGCCAGCAGCCAAGATCGTACTAGCGGGGCTACAGATACGCAGTATTTT.

This clonotype was counted between two and nine times. The DNA for the CDR3 is TGCGCCAGCAGCTTGAGAGACTACCCCTCGTGGGAGCAGTTCTTC. It is translated as CASSLRDYPSWEQFF. The chain is built from TRBV5-1 and TRBJ2-1; D is possibly TRBD2 (5 bases). CDR3 length: 15 residues. Germline V CDR1 and CDR2: SGHRS, YFSETQ. The V end lost 1 base, the J end lost 10 bases, and 18 bases lay between the germline ends.

The V gene is TRBV12-3 or TRBV12-4, the J gene TRBJ2-1, with TRBD1 as a possible D gene (5 bases). The germline V and J ends were trimmed by 4 bases and 6 bases, with 13 bases remaining between them. CDR3 length: 14 residues. CDR3 coding DNA: TGTGCCAGCAGTTATCTCAGGGCCCCCAATGAGCAGTTCTTC. Its translation is CASSYLRAPNEQFF.

This chain connects TRBV4-1 to TRBJ2-3, with unresolved D. This CDR3 spans 15 amino acids. Germline V gene sequence: CDR1 MGHRA, CDR2 YSYEKL. With 0 bases removed from V and 1 base from J, the gap between germline ends came to 8 bases. The CDR3 region has the DNA TGCGCCAGCAGCCAAGATCAAATTGGCACAGATACGCAGTATTTT. Its protein product is CASSQDQIGTDTQYF.

The chain links TRBV25-1 to TRBJ2-5, with 8 bases identical to TRBD1. This CDR3 region has 14 residues. V shed 7 bases, J shed 5 bases, and the junction held 9 bases outside the gene matches. The germline gives CDR1 MGHDK, CDR2 SYGVNS. CDR3 in DNA: TGTGCCAGCAAGAAGACAGGGGCTAAGGAGACCCAGTACTTC. As protein: CASKKTGAKETQYF. Full variable domain (missing parts from reference TRBV25-1 and TRBJ2-5): EADIYQTPRYLVIGTGKKITLECSQTMGHDKMYWYQQDPGMELHLIHYSYGVNSTEKGDLSSESTVSRIRTEHFPLTLESARPSHTSQYLCASKKTGAKETQYFGPGTRLLVL.

This clonotype was recorded at least ten times. This rearrangement joins TRBV4-2 to TRBJ1-2; the match to TRBD1 covers 7 bases. V lost 0 bases and J lost 0; bases outside the gene matches: 13. CDR1 LGHNA and CDR2 YNFKEQ come from the germline V gene. The CDR3 spans 19 residues. This CDR3 reads CASSQEVYRGGYPNYGYTF. CDR3 coding DNA: TGTGCCAGCAGCCAAGAAGTTTACAGGGGTGGTTACCCTAACTATGGCTACACCTTC.

In its sample, this clonotype was seen a few times. The genes are TRBV2 and TRBJ1-5; 7 bases fit TRBD1. The CDR3 spans 14 residues. Germline V gene sequence: CDR1 SNHLY, CDR2 FYNNEI. V lost 7 bases, J lost 2 bases, and 5 bases stayed unmatched. CDR3 DNA: TGTGCCAGCACGGATACAGGGGGCAATCAGCCCCAGCATTTT. Its protein is CASTDTGGNQPQHF.

The gene calls are TRBV12-3 or TRBV12-4 and TRBJ1-2; no reliable D call. The CDR3 extends over 12 amino acids. V was pared by 3 bases and J by 8 bases, with 10 bases between. The CDR3, as DNA: TGTGCCAGCAGTTTTGGGCCCTGGGGCTACACCTTC. This translates into CASSFGPWGYTF.

In its sample, this clonotype was seen a few times. Here the CDR3 DNA reads TGTGCCATCGGGAACGAGTCAAATTCACCCCTCCACTTT. Translated: CAIGNESNSPLHF. This chain joins TRBV10-3 and TRBJ1-6; D uncertain. Trimming took off 8 bases at V and 7 bases at J, with 12 bases between the two ends. Germline V CDR1 and CDR2: ENHRY, SYGVKD. The CDR3 loop spans 13 amino acids.

The rearrangement joins TRBV6-2 or TRBV6-3 to TRBJ1-1; no definite D call. The CDR3 is 17 residues long. With 0 bases removed from V and 0 bases from J, the gap between germline ends came to 14 bases. Germline V gene lookup returns CDR1 MNHEY and CDR2 SVGEGT. The CDR3 is CASSYSSVSLMNTEAFF. CDR3 nucleotide sequence: TGTGCCAGCAGTTACTCGAGTGTCAGCCTCATGAACACTGAAGCTTTCTTT.

This clonotype was found many times. The V and J genes are TRBV6-1 and TRBJ2-2; 9 positions match TRBD1. From germline, CDR1 is MNHNS and CDR2 SASEGT. The CDR3 is made up of 16 amino acids. V shed 6 bases and J 6 bases; nucleotides not matched to a gene: 11. CDR3 nucleotide sequence: TGTGCCAGCAGGAGGAACAGGGGGCGCTACCCCGGGGAGCTGTTTTTT. This encodes CASRRNRGRYPGELFF.

The chain recombines TRBV29-1 with TRBJ2-1, with D maybe TRBD2 (6 bases). The CDR3 spans 14 residues. Trimming took off 6 bases at V and 2 bases at J, with 14 bases between the two ends. Germline V CDR1 and CDR2: SQVTM, ANQGSEA. CDR3 in amino acids: CSVRGRLAYNEQFF. The DNA for the CDR3 is TGCAGCGTCCGGGGGAGACTAGCCTACAATGAGCAGTTCTTC.

This clonotype was detected only a few times. V usage is TRBV20-1 and J usage is TRBJ2-2; D unclear. The CDR3 is 12 residues long. CDR1 DFQATT and CDR2 SNEGSKA come from the germline V gene (reference sequence). The V end was cut by 3 bases, the J end by 2 bases, with 4 bases between. CDR3 nucleotides: TGCAGTGCTAGTGACAACACCGGGGAGCTGTTTTTT. This codes for CSASDNTGELFF.